Reported below is one TCR beta chain. Its target is unknown. V was clipped by 4 bases and J by 5 bases, with 10 bases between them. Looked up from germline, CDR1 is SGHAT and CDR2 is FQNNGV. The CDR3 is 13 amino acids. The data belong to a study of cytomegalovirus exposure and HLA in healthy donors. Overall study: Caucasian-associated ancestry cluster membership applied to 75% to 85% of approximately 420 genotyped donors.

General study results and limits: Three chains tied to CMV proved CMV antigen-specific in vitro. Indistinguishable V segments such as TRBV6-2 and TRBV6-3 were excluded. The study reported that TCR beta sequences accurately predicted HLA-A and HLA-B alleles in most subjects.

The study ran its PCR with 60 Vbeta and 13 Jbeta primers. Sequencing was performed with immunoSEQ multiplex PCR; in TCRdb, only in-frame clones are kept and a portion is missing. The sample shows about 96,000 clones, around four fifths of them seen only once. This chain uses TRBV11-2 with TRBJ2-3, with no clear D. The receptor was derived from a man in his fifties in good health and CMV-seropositive. The sample was PBMCs. The CDR3 protein is CASSWSPQDTQYF. The DNA for the CDR3 is TGTGCCAGCAGCTGGAGTCCCCAAGATACGCAGTATTTT.